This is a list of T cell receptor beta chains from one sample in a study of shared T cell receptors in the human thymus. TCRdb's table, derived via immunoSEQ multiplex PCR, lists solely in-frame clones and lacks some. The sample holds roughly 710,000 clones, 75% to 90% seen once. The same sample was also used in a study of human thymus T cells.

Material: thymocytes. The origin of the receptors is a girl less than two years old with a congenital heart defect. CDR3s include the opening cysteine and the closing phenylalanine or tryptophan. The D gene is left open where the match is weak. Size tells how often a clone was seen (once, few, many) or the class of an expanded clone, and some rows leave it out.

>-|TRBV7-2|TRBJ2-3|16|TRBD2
TGTGCCAGCAGCGTAGGCGGGACTAGCCCCCCAGATACGCAGTATTTT
CASSVGGTSPPDTQYF
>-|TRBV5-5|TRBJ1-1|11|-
TGTGCCAGCAGCTTTGGCCCTGAAGCTTTCTTT
CASSFGPEAFF
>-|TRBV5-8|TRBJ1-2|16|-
TGTGCCAGCAGTACTCCACCAGGATTAATCCGCTATGGCTACACCTTC
CASSTPPGLIRYGYTF
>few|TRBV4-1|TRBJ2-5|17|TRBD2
TGCGCCAGCAGCCAAGGGGTTAGCGGGGAGTACCAAGAGACCCAGTACTTC
CASSQGVSGEYQETQYF
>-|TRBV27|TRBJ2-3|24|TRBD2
TGTGCCAGCAGTTCACTAGCGGGGGGGCCTCAGTTGTCGGTACGGGCTCGTTGGACAGATACGCAGTATTTT
CASSSLAGGPQLSVRARWTDTQYF
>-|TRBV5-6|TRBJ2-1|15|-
TGTGCCAGCAGCCTGGGGGAGAGCTCCTACAATGAGCAGTTCTTC
CASSLGESSYNEQFF
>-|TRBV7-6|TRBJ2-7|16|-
TGTGCCAGCAGCTTAGGGGGGAGGCTAGACTCCTACGAGCAGTACTTC
CASSLGGRLDSYEQYF
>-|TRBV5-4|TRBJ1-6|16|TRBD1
TGTGCCAGCAGCACTACAGGGGGCCTCAATAATTCACCCCTCCACTTT
CASSTTGGLNNSPLHF
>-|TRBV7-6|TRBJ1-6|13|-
TGTGCCAGCAGGTCACGGGGGGGTTCACCCCTCCACTTT
CASRSRGGSPLHF
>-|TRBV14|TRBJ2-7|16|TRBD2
TGTGCCAGCAGCCAAGAACCGGCGGGGGAGGGAGACGAGCAGTACTTC
CASSQEPAGEGDEQYF
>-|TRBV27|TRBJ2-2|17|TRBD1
TGTGCCAGCCTAAACCCGACAGGGTTGTTGGGCACCGGGGAGCTGTTTTTT
CASLNPTGLLGTGELFF
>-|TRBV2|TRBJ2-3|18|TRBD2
TGTGCCAGCAGTGATCGGGGACTAGCGGAAACTAGCACAGATACGCAGTATTTT
CASSDRGLAETSTDTQYF
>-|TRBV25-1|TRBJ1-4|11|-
TGTGCCAGCAGAGGGCCCACGGACTTGTTTTTT
CASRGPTDLFF
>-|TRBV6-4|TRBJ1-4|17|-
TGTGCCAGCAGTACCAAGGGAGGGGAACGAGAAGGTGAAAAACTGTTTTTT
CASSTKGGEREGEKLFF
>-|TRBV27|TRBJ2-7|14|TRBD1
TGTGCCAGCAGTCCCGGACAGGAGAGGGGCGAGCAGTACTTC
CASSPGQERGEQYF
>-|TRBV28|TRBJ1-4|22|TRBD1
TGTGCCAGCAGTTGCAGGCCGGGACAGGGGTCGTCGGATCGTGCAACTAATGAAAAACTGTTTTTT
CASSCRPGQGSSDRATNEKLFF
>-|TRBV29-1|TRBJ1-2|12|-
TGCAGCTCGAAGGGGGAACTCTATGGCTACACCTTC
CSSKGELYGYTF
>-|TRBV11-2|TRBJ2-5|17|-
TGTGCCAGCAGCTTATTGGTTCGGGGTCAGGATCAAGAGACCCAGTACTTC
CASSLLVRGQDQETQYF
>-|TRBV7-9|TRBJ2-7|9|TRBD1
TGTGCCAGCAGCTTGGGACAGAACTTC
CASSLGQNF
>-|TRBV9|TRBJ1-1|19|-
TGTGCCAGCAGCGACCTACATCCGGGCGGGAGATATGCAGACACTGAAGCTTTCTTT
CASSDLHPGGRYADTEAFF
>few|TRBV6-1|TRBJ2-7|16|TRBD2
TGTGCCAGCAGTGACATTTGCGGGGGGTTCAACTACGAGCAGTACTTC
CASSDICGGFNYEQYF
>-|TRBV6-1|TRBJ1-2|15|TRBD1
TGTGCCAGCAGTGCTAGGACAGGGGAAAACTATGGCTACACCTTC
CASSARTGENYGYTF
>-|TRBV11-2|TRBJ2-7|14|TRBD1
TGTGCCAGCAGCTTAGGGGACAGGGTCCACGAGCAGTACTTC
CASSLGDRVHEQYF
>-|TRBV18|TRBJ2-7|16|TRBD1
TGTGCCAGCTCACAAACACCGGGACAGGGTTACTACGAGCAGTACTTC
CASSQTPGQGYYEQYF
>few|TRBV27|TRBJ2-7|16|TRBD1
TGTGCCAGCAGGGAACCGGGACAGGGAACCTCCTACGAGCAGTACTTC
CASREPGQGTSYEQYF
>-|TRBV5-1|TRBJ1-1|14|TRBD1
TGCGCCAGCAGCTGCGGACAGGGGAACACTGAAGCTTTCTTT
CASSCGQGNTEAFF
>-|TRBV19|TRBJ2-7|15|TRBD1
TGTGCCAGTAGTCCTGAGGCGAGGGGGCCATACGAGCAGTACTTC
CASSPEARGPYEQYF
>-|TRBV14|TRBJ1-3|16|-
TGTGCCAGCAGCCAAGGACTGCTTATCTCTGGAAACACCATATATTTT
CASSQGLLISGNTIYF
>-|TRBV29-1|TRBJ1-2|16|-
TGCAGCGTTGAAGGCCTGGGGGGGCGGCCTTTCAATGGCTACACCTTC
CSVEGLGGRPFNGYTF
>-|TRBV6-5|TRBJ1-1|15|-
TGTGCCAGCAGTTCCACACAGGACCCGAACACTGAAGCTTTCTTT
CASSSTQDPNTEAFF
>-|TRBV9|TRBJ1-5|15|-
TGTGCCAGCAGCGTAGAACCGGGGGAGGGTCAGCCCCAGCATTTT
CASSVEPGEGQPQHF
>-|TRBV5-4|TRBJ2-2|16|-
TGTGCCGGACGCAAACAGGGGGGGAAGAACACCGGGGAGCTGTTTTTT
CAGRKQGGKNTGELFF
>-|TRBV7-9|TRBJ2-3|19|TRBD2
TGTGCCAGCAGCTTCGTCCAAGGTAGCGGGGGCTCTGGCACAGATACGCAGTATTTT
CASSFVQGSGGSGTDTQYF
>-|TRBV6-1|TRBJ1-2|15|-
TGTGCCAGCAGTGAACGCACGCGGACAGTCTATGGCTACACCTTC
CASSERTRTVYGYTF
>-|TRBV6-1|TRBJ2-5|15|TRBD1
TGTGCCAGCAGAGCCGGGACAGAAAGGGAAGAGACCCAGTACTTC
CASRAGTEREETQYF
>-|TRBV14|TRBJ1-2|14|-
TGTGCCAGCAGCCAGGGTGGAGGAAACTATGGCTACACCTTC
CASSQGGGNYGYTF
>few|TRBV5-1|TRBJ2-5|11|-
TGCGCCAGCTCGGACAGAGAGACCCAGTACTTC
CASSDRETQYF
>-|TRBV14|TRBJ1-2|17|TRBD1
TGTGCCAGCAGCCAAGAGGGGACAGAGCCCCAACTTTATGGCTACACCTTC
CASSQEGTEPQLYGYTF
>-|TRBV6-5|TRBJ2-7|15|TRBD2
TGTGCCAGCAGTTACTGCGGGGGAGGCTCCTACGAGCAGTACTTC
CASSYCGGGSYEQYF
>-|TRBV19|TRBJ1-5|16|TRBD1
TGTGCCAGTAGTATTGAAGGACAGGGGGCATATCAGCCCCAGCATTTT
CASSIEGQGAYQPQHF
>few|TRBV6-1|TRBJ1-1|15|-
TGTGCCAGCAGTGTGGGGGGGCTCCAGAACACTGAAGCTTTCTTT
CASSVGGLQNTEAFF
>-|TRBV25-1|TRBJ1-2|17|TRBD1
TGTGCCAGCAGTGATGGGCTCATGACAGGGGGCGACTATGGCTACACCTTC
CASSDGLMTGGDYGYTF
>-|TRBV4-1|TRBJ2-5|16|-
TGCGCCAGCAGCCAGCCGACAGGAGATTTCCAAGAGACCCAGTACTTC
CASSQPTGDFQETQYF
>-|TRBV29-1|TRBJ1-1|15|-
TGCAGCGTCGGGAGGATGGGGGCTATGAACACTGAAGCTTTCTTT
CSVGRMGAMNTEAFF
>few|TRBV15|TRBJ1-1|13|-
TGTGCCACCAGCACGGGACAACTCACTGAAGCTTTCTTT
CATSTGQLTEAFF
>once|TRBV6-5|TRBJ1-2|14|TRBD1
TGTGCCAGCAGCAACAAGGGACAGGTCTATGGCTACACCTTC
CASSNKGQVYGYTF
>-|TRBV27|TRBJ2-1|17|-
TGTGCCAGCAGTTTATCGATGGGGCCCAGCTCCTACAATGAGCAGTTCTTC
CASSLSMGPSSYNEQFF
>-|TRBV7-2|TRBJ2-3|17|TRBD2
TGTGCCAGCAGCTTAGCCCATGAGCGGGGGGGCACAGATACGCAGTATTTT
CASSLAHERGGTDTQYF
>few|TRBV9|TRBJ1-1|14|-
TGTGCCAGCAGCGTAGTCGGTGGGAGCACTGAAGCTTTCTTT
CASSVVGGSTEAFF
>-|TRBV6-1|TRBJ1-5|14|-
TGTGCCAGCAGTGAACAGGGTAGCAATCAGCCCCAGCATTTT
CASSEQGSNQPQHF
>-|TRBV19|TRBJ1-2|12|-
TGTGCCACCGGGGGGGCGAACTATGGCTACACCTTC
CATGGANYGYTF
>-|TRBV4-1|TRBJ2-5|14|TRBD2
TGCGCCAGCAGCTTGGGACTAGCGGAAGAGACCCAGTACTTC
CASSLGLAEETQYF
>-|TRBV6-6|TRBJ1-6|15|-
TGTGCCAGCGCACCAGGGGTCTCCTATAATTCACCCCTCCACTTT
CASAPGVSYNSPLHF
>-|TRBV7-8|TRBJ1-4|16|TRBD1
TGTGCCAGCAGCCCCTCCCCGGGACAGGCGTCAGAAAAACTGTTTTTT
CASSPSPGQASEKLFF
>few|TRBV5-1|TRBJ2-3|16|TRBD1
TGCGCCAGCAGTCGACAGGGAAATCCCCCCACAGATACGCAGTATTTT
CASSRQGNPPTDTQYF
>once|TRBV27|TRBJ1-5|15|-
TGTGCCAGCAGTTTATCCTCACGGGGAGAATCGCCCCAGCATTTT
CASSLSSRGESPQHF
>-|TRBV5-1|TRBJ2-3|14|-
TGCGCCAGCAGACTGAAACTCCCGACAGATACGCAGTATTTT
CASRLKLPTDTQYF